These 18 T cell receptor beta chains were all obtained from the same sample, sequenced in a study of OX40 agonist ivuxolimab in advanced cancers. Profiling relied on immunoSEQ multiplex PCR, and the TCRdb table lists in-frame clones only, not all of them. The repertoire includes tens of thousands of clones, about 86% of them detected once, and under 4.5% sits in the top ten. Specimen: CD4+ or CD8+ T cells sorted from blood, collected in a trial of the OX40 agonist ivuxolimab. These receptors originate from an adult with an advanced solid tumor such as melanoma, head and neck, liver or kidney cancer.

The chain carries TRBV29-1 and TRBJ1-6; D possibly corresponds to TRBD1 (5 bases). The CDR3 sequence is 15 residues long. V dropped 4 bases and J dropped 4 bases, with 14 bases sitting between them. In germline, CDR1 is SQVTM, CDR2 ANQGSEA. CDR3 bases: TGCAGCGTTGGGTCTCAGACAGAGTATAATTCACCCCTCCACTTT. The encoded protein is CSVGSQTEYNSPLHF.

The chain employs TRBV11-2 and TRBJ1-6; 7 positions agree with TRBD1. This CDR3 comprises 16 residues. The germline V gene encodes CDR1 SGHAT and CDR2 FQNNGV. After removal of 3 bases from V and 11 bases from J, the junction contained 13 bases not matched to a gene. The CDR3 here is CASSFFFGTTGAPLHF. For the CDR3, the DNA is TGTGCCAGCAGCTTTTTCTTCGGGACCACAGGGGCACCCCTCCACTTT.

This clone was seen only a few times. This chain links TRBV10-3 with TRBJ1-5; no definite D call. The CDR3 loop spans 13 amino acids. Germline CDR1 and CDR2: ENHRY and SYGVKD. Trimming left V 7 bases short and J 5 bases short, with 12 bases between. For the CDR3, the DNA is TGTGCCATCACCGAGACGGTTGATCAGCCCCAGCATTTT. Translation gives CAITETVDQPQHF.

The chain employs TRBV7-2 and TRBJ2-7, with 9 bases aligning to TRBD1. The germline V gene has CDR1 SGHTA and CDR2 FQGNSA. CDR3 length: 12 residues. Unmatched junction bases numbered 2, after V lost 5 bases and J lost 6 bases. The CDR3 DNA is TGTGCCAGCAGCCCGGACAGGGGCGAGCAGTACTTC. Translating it yields CASSPDRGEQYF.

The CDR3 reads CASSPNRDRTGYTF. The CDR3 nucleotides read TGCGCCAGCAGCCCAAACCGGGACAGAACTGGCTACACCTTC. The rearrangement joins TRBV5-1 to TRBJ1-2; TRBD1 matches 7 bases. J gave up 7 bases and V 4 bases, and 10 bases lay outside the gene matches. The CDR3 has 14 residues. Looked up from germline, CDR1 is SGHRS and CDR2 is YFSETQ.

V gene TRBV18 combines with J gene TRBJ2-1, with TRBD2 identical over 14 bases. The CDR3 is made up of 15 amino acids. Germline V gives CDR1 KGHSH, CDR2 LQKENI. With 3 bases clipped from V and 9 bases from J, the junction kept 4 bases outside the gene matches. The CDR3 sequence is CASSPGLAGEGEQFF. The CDR3 bases are TGTGCCAGCTCACCGGGACTAGCGGGGGAGGGTGAGCAGTTCTTC.

The rearrangement links TRBV5-1 to TRBJ1-6; 7 nucleotides match TRBD1. The germline V gene has CDR1 SGHRS and CDR2 YFSETQ. CDR3 length: 17 amino acids. Trimming removed 0 bases from V and 7 bases from J; junction bases left unmatched: 10. In DNA form, the CDR3 reads TGCGCCAGCAGCTTGGCGGCTGGGACAGTAAGCAATTCACCCCTCCACTTT. It codes for CASSLAAGTVSNSPLHF.

The chain uses TRBV5-1 and TRBJ2-7; 7 bases map to TRBD1. CDR3 length: 13 residues. After removal of 3 bases from V and 5 bases from J, the junction contained 5 bases not matched to a gene. Germline values: CDR1 SGHRS, CDR2 YFSETQ. CDR3 nucleotides: TGCGCCAGCAGCTCCGGGACAGCAAACGAGCAGTACTTC. Translating it yields CASSSGTANEQYF.

The chain couples TRBV7-9 to TRBJ1-5; 9 bases fit TRBD1. The CDR3 loop spans 15 amino acids. Trimming at V came to 3 bases and at J to 8 bases, leaving 8 bases not matched to a gene. CDR1 and CDR2 (germline): SEHNR, FQNEAQ (reference sequence). The CDR3 DNA is TGTGCCAGCAGCTTTGGAACAGGGGGCGCAGAGCCCCAGCATTTT. Translation: CASSFGTGGAEPQHF.

The chain combines TRBV5-8 with TRBJ1-1; D is unresolved. Trimming took 4 bases from V and 4 from J, leaving 11 bases between them. This CDR3 is 13 amino acids long. Germline CDR1 is SGHTS and CDR2 is YDEGEE. The CDR3 nucleotides read TGTGCCAGCAGCCCCGCGTTGGGCACTGAAGCTTTCTTT. It is translated as CASSPALGTEAFF.

V gene TRBV6-5 combines with J gene TRBJ1-2; tentatively, D is TRBD1 (6 bases). CDR1 MNHEY and CDR2 SVGAGI come from the germline V gene. Trimming cost V 5 bases and J 8 bases, with 15 bases left between them. The CDR3 length is 13 residues. In DNA, the CDR3 is TGTGCCAGCAGTCCAGGGGCGGCGCGCGGCTACACCTTC. This codes for CASSPGAARGYTF.

The chain couples TRBV6-1 to TRBJ2-7; unclear D gene. V dropped 7 bases and J dropped 1 base, with 14 bases sitting between them. The CDR3 spans 14 residues. Germline CDR1 is MNHNS and CDR2 is SASEGT. Here the CDR3 reads CASTSNAVSYEQYF. The CDR3, as DNA: TGTGCCAGCACTTCGAACGCAGTTTCCTACGAGCAGTACTTC.

This clone is a singleton in its sample. CDR3 sequence: CASSVDDNPSYEQYF. The DNA of the CDR3 is TGTGCCAGCAGCGTAGATGACAATCCCTCCTACGAGCAGTACTTC. This chain uses TRBV9 with TRBJ2-7; D gene uncertain. This CDR3 is built from 15 residues. Germline loops: CDR1 SGDLS, CDR2 YYNGEE. V gave up 0 bases and J gave up 0 bases, with 10 bases separating them. The whole variable domain, remainder taken from reference TRBV9 and TRBJ2-7, is DSGVTQTPKHLITATGQRVTLRCSPRSGDLSVYWYQQSLDQGLQFLIQYYNGEERAKGNILERFSAQQFPDLHSELNLSSLELGDSALYFCASSVDDNPSYEQYFGPGTRLTVT.

J is TRBJ2-1 and V is TRBV9; D gene uncertain. V was clipped by 0 bases and J by 9 bases, with 10 bases between them. CDR3 length equals 13 residues. The germline gives CDR1 SGDLS, CDR2 YYNGEE. Here the CDR3 DNA reads TGTGCCAGCAGCGTAGACCTTGATGGTGAGCAGTTCTTC. Its translation: CASSVDLDGEQFF.

This clone was detected only once. This chain uses TRBV30 with TRBJ2-1, with TRBD2 identical over 8 bases. Losses at the gene ends were 3 bases for V and 2 bases for J; bases not matched to a gene: 0. CDR3 length: 13 amino acids. Germline V gene sequence: CDR1 GTSNPN, CDR2 SVGIG (reference sequence). CDR3 protein: CAWSGGAYNEQFF. CDR3 nucleotide sequence: TGTGCCTGGAGCGGGGGGGCCTACAATGAGCAGTTCTTC.

The rearrangement joins TRBV7-2 to TRBJ2-1; 10 nucleotides align to TRBD2. Germline V gene sequence: CDR1 SGHTA, CDR2 FQGNSA. CDR3 length equals 17 residues. The J segment lost 9 bases and the V segment lost 5 bases, leaving 16 bases of the junction unmatched. CDR3 sequence (DNA): TGTGCCAGCAGCCCGTCCGGCCAGCGGGGGGGCCAGGGTGAGCAGTTCTTC. Translated: CASSPSGQRGGQGEQFF.

The chain's CDR3 is CASRIQGLSYNEQFF. DNA for the CDR3: TGTGCCAGCAGAATACAGGGACTCAGCTACAATGAGCAGTTCTTC. The chain carries TRBV6-4 and TRBJ2-1, with D perhaps being TRBD1 or TRBD2 (6 bases each). Trimming removed 6 bases from V and 3 bases from J, with 15 bases in between. The CDR3 spans 15 residues. The germline V gene encodes CDR1 MRHNA and CDR2 SNTAGT.

The CDR3 sequence is CASSGQGPVAIGELFF. The CDR3 DNA is TGCGCCAGCAGCGGGCAGGGCCCTGTAGCTATCGGGGAGCTGTTTTTT. The chain links TRBV5-1 to TRBJ2-2; possible D gene TRBD1, 5 bases. The V end was cut by 4 bases, the J end by 7 bases, with 20 bases between. There are 16 residues in the CDR3. CDR1 and CDR2 (germline): SGHRS, YFSETQ. Using reference TRBV5-1 and TRBJ2-2 for the parts outside the CDR3, the full variable domain is KAGVTQTPRYLIKTRGQQVTLSCSPISGHRSVSWYQQTPGQGLQFLFEYFSETQRNKGNFPGRFSGRQFSNSRSEMNVSTLELGDSALYLCASSGQGPVAIGELFFGEGSRLTVL.